A selection of T cell receptor beta chains follows, all from one sample in a study of human T cells and chemical hapten exposure. One entry per CDR3 protein, called by TCRdb with MiXCR from the RACE reads. Altogether some 360,000 distinct CDR3 sequences are present, approximately 5.1% being singletons, with the ten largest covering approximately 2.8%. The sequences come from whole blood, collected in connection with sensitization to the hapten diphenylcyclopropenone (DPC). The receptors originated from a woman in her forties or fifties with alopecia areata. Some clones in this sample may be carry-over from other donors' samples. The CDR3 runs from the conserved cysteine through the conserved F or W. The D gene is left open where the match is weak. Clone size appears in some rows only: once, few, many, or a class for an expanded clone.

J gene: TRBJ2-7; clone size: many; D gene: TRBD1; V gene: TRBV29-1; CDR3 protein: CSAAGTGEQYF; CDR3 DNA: TGCAGCGCCGCCGGGACAGGCGAGCAGTACTTC
J gene: TRBJ2-3; clone size: many; D gene: .; V gene: TRBV18; CDR3 protein: CASSVVGSSTDTQYF; CDR3 DNA: TGTGCCAGCTCCGTAGTCGGATCTAGCACAGATACGCAGTATTTT
J gene: TRBJ2-7; clone size: few; D gene: .; V gene: TRBV29-1; CDR3 protein: CSVEEGPISEQYF; CDR3 DNA: TGCAGCGTTGAAGAGGGACCTATATCCGAGCAGTACTTC
J gene: TRBJ2-5; clone size: few; D gene: .; V gene: TRBV29-1; CDR3 protein: CSVERETQYF; CDR3 DNA: TGCAGCGTTGAAAGAGAGACCCAGTACTTC
J gene: TRBJ1-1; clone size: few; D gene: TRBD1; V gene: TRBV12-3/TRBV12-4; CDR3 protein: CASSFGQGAQAFF; CDR3 DNA: TGTGCCAGCAGTTTTGGACAGGGGGCGCAGGCTTTCTTT
J gene: TRBJ1-5; clone size: many; D gene: .; V gene: TRBV3-1; CDR3 protein: CASSQDLTSNQPQHF; CDR3 DNA: TGTGCCAGCAGCCAAGATTTAACCTCCAATCAGCCCCAGCATTTT
J gene: TRBJ1-1; clone size: many; D gene: TRBD1; V gene: TRBV20-1; CDR3 protein: CSARDQQGAGTEAFF; CDR3 DNA: TGCAGTGCTAGAGACCAACAGGGGGCTGGAACTGAAGCTTTCTTT
J gene: TRBJ2-5; clone size: few; D gene: .; V gene: TRBV20-1; CDR3 protein: CSASWAVRETQYF; CDR3 DNA: TGCAGTGCTAGCTGGGCGGTCCGGGAGACCCAGTACTTC
J gene: TRBJ1-2; clone size: many; D gene: .; V gene: TRBV24-1; CDR3 protein: CATSAGGVYGYTF; CDR3 DNA: TGTGCCACCAGTGCGGGAGGAGTTTATGGCTACACCTTC
J gene: TRBJ1-5; clone size: many; D gene: .; V gene: TRBV2; CDR3 protein: CASSVGTASNQPQHF; CDR3 DNA: TGTGCCAGCAGTGTAGGGACTGCTAGCAATCAGCCCCAGCATTTT
J gene: TRBJ1-1; clone size: few; D gene: .; V gene: TRBV4-1; CDR3 protein: CASSLHTANTEAFF; CDR3 DNA: TGCGCCAGCAGTTTACACACTGCGAACACTGAAGCTTTCTTT
J gene: TRBJ1-3; clone size: few; D gene: .; V gene: TRBV12-3/TRBV12-4; CDR3 protein: CASSLRQVYSGNTIYF; CDR3 DNA: TGTGCCAGCAGTTTAAGACAGGTCTACTCTGGAAACACCATATATTTT
J gene: TRBJ2-7; clone size: .; D gene: TRBD1; V gene: TRBV20-1; CDR3 protein: CRGQGRSSYEQYF; CDR3 DNA: TGCAGAGGACAGGGAAGGAGCTCCTACGAGCAGTACTTC
J gene: TRBJ1-5; clone size: many; D gene: .; V gene: TRBV27; CDR3 protein: CASSHREPSYSQPQHF; CDR3 DNA: TGTGCCAGCAGTCACCGGGAACCGTCGTACAGTCAGCCCCAGCATTTT
J gene: TRBJ2-3; clone size: many; D gene: TRBD2; V gene: TRBV7-9; CDR3 protein: CASSLTAGGLDTQYF; CDR3 DNA: TGTGCCAGCAGCCTTACTGCGGGGGGGCTGGATACGCAGTATTTT
J gene: TRBJ1-2; clone size: .; D gene: .; V gene: TRBV20-1; CDR3 protein: CSARDRYNYGYTF; CDR3 DNA: TGCAGTGCTAGGGACCGCTATAACTATGGCTACACCTTC
J gene: TRBJ2-7; clone size: many; D gene: .; V gene: TRBV29-1; CDR3 protein: CSVGDRSLREQYF; CDR3 DNA: TGCAGCGTTGGGGATCGTAGCCTAAGGGAGCAGTACTTC
J gene: TRBJ1-1; clone size: many; D gene: .; V gene: TRBV7-2; CDR3 protein: CASSPLGGETEAFF; CDR3 DNA: TGTGCCAGCAGCCCCCTGGGGGGGGAAACTGAAGCTTTCTTT
J gene: TRBJ1-2; clone size: .; D gene: .; V gene: TRBV12-3/TRBV12-4; CDR3 protein: CASSQTPGRGYGYTF; CDR3 DNA: TGTGCCAGCAGCCAAACGCCGGGGCGAGGGTATGGCTACACCTTC
J gene: TRBJ2-3; clone size: .; D gene: .; V gene: TRBV5-5; CDR3 protein: CASSLVRGGYTDTQYF; CDR3 DNA: TGTGCCAGCAGCCTCGTGAGGGGCGGGTACACAGATACGCAGTATTTT
J gene: TRBJ2-2; clone size: many; D gene: .; V gene: TRBV7-9; CDR3 protein: CASSSGGRANTGELFF; CDR3 DNA: TGTGCCAGCAGCTCAGGAGGCCGCGCGAACACCGGGGAGCTGTTTTTT
J gene: TRBJ2-4; clone size: few; D gene: .; V gene: TRBV20-1; CDR3 protein: CSASEGVAKNIQYF; CDR3 DNA: TGCAGTGCTAGTGAGGGGGTAGCCAAAAACATTCAGTACTTC
J gene: TRBJ1-4; clone size: .; D gene: .; V gene: TRBV2; CDR3 protein: CASSEPARLLRGGEKLFF; CDR3 DNA: TGTGCCAGCAGTGAACCCGCTCGACTCCTCCGAGGGGGTGAAAAACTGTTTTTT
J gene: TRBJ2-3; clone size: many; D gene: TRBD2; V gene: TRBV7-9; CDR3 protein: CASSSAGEVTDTQYF; CDR3 DNA: TGTGCCAGCAGCTCGGCGGGAGAAGTTACAGATACGCAGTATTTT
J gene: TRBJ2-7; clone size: .; D gene: .; V gene: TRBV7-2; CDR3 protein: CASSSLDLTREQYF; CDR3 DNA: TGTGCCAGCAGCTCACTAGACTTAACCAGGGAGCAGTACTTC
J gene: TRBJ2-5; clone size: few; D gene: .; V gene: TRBV12-5; CDR3 protein: CASGRDSRGTQYF; CDR3 DNA: TGTGCTAGTGGTCGGGACTCTCGAGGGACCCAGTACTTC
J gene: TRBJ2-3; clone size: few; D gene: TRBD1; V gene: TRBV7-7; CDR3 protein: CASSLETGGTDTQYF; CDR3 DNA: TGTGCCAGCAGCTTAGAGACAGGGGGCACAGATACGCAGTATTTT
J gene: TRBJ2-1; clone size: few; D gene: .; V gene: TRBV14; CDR3 protein: CASSQGPNFRVEQFF; CDR3 DNA: TGTGCCAGCAGCCAAGGTCCTAATTTTCGAGTTGAGCAGTTCTTC
J gene: TRBJ2-7; clone size: many; D gene: .; V gene: TRBV11-1; CDR3 protein: CASSLRTGAEEQYF; CDR3 DNA: TGTGCCAGCAGCTTAAGAACTGGGGCGGAGGAGCAGTACTTC